The clone carrying this T cell receptor beta chain was counted only a few times. V lost 4 bases, J lost 3 bases, and 13 bases lay in between. Per germline, CDR1 SGHDT and CDR2 YYEEEE. The length of the CDR3 is 14 residues. Treatment here: roughly 19 received Ad26.COV2.S at low or high dose, single or two shots; 5 received placebo; per-sample allocation not given. Collection of samples fell on day 63 after the first vaccine or placebo injection. This entry is derived from a study of Ad26.COV2.S vaccination and SARS-CoV-2 variants. Here immunoSEQ multiplex PCR was the method, and the copy in TCRdb shows in-frame clones only, minus some. The repertoire holds hundreds of thousands of clones, with around 90% as singletons.

This TCR derives from a person between 18 and 65 years old who received the Ad26.COV2.S COVID-19 vaccine or a placebo. The chain is built from TRBV5-6 and TRBJ1-2; D possibly corresponds to TRBD1 (5 bases). The sample was peripheral blood, taken in a trial of Ad26.COV2.S vaccine versus placebo. The CDR3 nucleotides read TGTGCCAGCAGCCCCCTCGGGGGTGACTATGGCTACACCTTC. Protein sequence: CASSPLGGDYGYTF.